This passage covers 27 T cell receptor beta chains from one sample sequenced in a study of control samples from healthy donors and cancer patients. The assay was immunoSEQ multiplex PCR, and TCRdb's table has in-frame clones only and misses some. The data show 150,000 to 200,000 clones, with approximately 94% seen just once and 1.1% to 1.5% held by the top ten. Sample: blood. Receptors originate from a young woman in good health.

This chain links TRBV27 with TRBJ2-7; 7 bases match TRBD2. This CDR3 has 15 residues. Germline CDR1 and CDR2: MNHEY and SMNVEV (reference sequence). The J segment lost 6 bases and the V segment lost 5 bases, leaving 13 bases of the junction unmatched. CDR3 amino acids: CASSPNSGPGLEQYF. DNA for the CDR3: TGTGCCAGCAGTCCTAATAGCGGGCCGGGCCTCGAGCAGTACTTC.

The chain links TRBV19 to TRBJ2-3; D may be TRBD1 (5 bases). The V and J ends lost 6 bases and 2 bases respectively, with 9 bases between them. This CDR3 region has 13 residues. The V gene's germline CDR1 is LNHDA and CDR2 SQIVND (reference sequence). The CDR3 region has the DNA TGTGCCAGTAGCCAGGGTTTCACAGATACGCAGTATTTT. Amino acid sequence: CASSQGFTDTQYF.

V and J are TRBV5-4 and TRBJ2-7; 8 bases are shared with TRBD2. Germline trimming cut 3 bases from V and 4 bases from J; bases unmatched to any gene: 0. CDR1 and CDR2 (germline): SGHNT, YYREEE (reference sequence). The CDR3 sequence is 12 residues long. CDR3 loop: CASSSSGYEQYF. The DNA of the CDR3 is TGTGCCAGCAGCTCTAGCGGGTACGAGCAGTACTTC. Full variable domain (missing parts from reference TRBV5-4 and TRBJ2-7): ETGVTQSPTHLIKTRGQQVTLRCSSQSGHNTVSWYQQALGQGPQFIFQYYREEENGRGNFPPRFSGLQFPNYSSELNVNALELDDSALYLCASSSSGYEQYFGPGTRLTVT.

This rearrangement joins TRBV3-1 (or the pseudogene TRBV3-2) to TRBJ1-2, with D unclear. Looked up from germline, CDR1 is LGHDT and CDR2 is YNNKEL (reference sequence). V was pared by 1 base and J by 7 bases, with 16 bases between. This CDR3 has 15 amino acids. The CDR3 loop is CASSQGWEGRFGYTF. As DNA, the CDR3 is TGTGCCAGCAGCCAAGGATGGGAAGGGCGGTTTGGCTACACCTTC.

The chain uses TRBV6-5 and TRBJ1-1, with D possibly being TRBD1 (5 bases). Trimming left V 8 bases short and J 4 bases short, with 20 bases between. CDR1 and CDR2 (germline): MNHEY, SVGAGI. This CDR3 has 15 amino acids. CDR3: CASLRLAQGVTEAFF. Here the CDR3 DNA reads TGTGCCAGCCTGAGGTTGGCGCAGGGCGTCACTGAAGCTTTCTTT.

The rearrangement uses TRBV29-1 and TRBJ2-7, with a possible D match to TRBD2 (6 bases). This CDR3 is built from 15 residues. Looked up from germline, CDR1 is SQVTM and CDR2 is ANQGSEA. Trimming took off 2 bases at V and 6 bases at J, with 20 bases between the two ends. This CDR3 is CSVERSVSGESEQYF. The DNA of the CDR3 is TGCAGCGTTGAAAGATCGGTATCGGGGGAGAGCGAGCAGTACTTC.

The V gene is TRBV19, the J gene TRBJ1-2; D is unresolved. This CDR3 is built from 12 residues. The germline V gene encodes CDR1 LNHDA and CDR2 SQIVND (reference sequence). V lost 5 bases to trimming and J lost 4 bases, with 8 bases between them. CDR3 amino acids: CASSPGRYGYTF. The CDR3 DNA is TGTGCCAGTAGTCCCGGGCGCTATGGCTACACCTTC.

The V gene is TRBV5-1, the J gene TRBJ1-2, with TRBD1 identical over 7 bases. The germline V gene encodes CDR1 SGHRS and CDR2 YFSETQ. CDR3 length equals 14 residues. The V segment lost 2 bases and the J segment 7 bases; nucleotides outside the gene matches: 8. CDR3 coding DNA: TGCGCCAGCAGCTTTGGAGGGGGCGGTTTTGGCTACACCTTC. Protein product: CASSFGGGGFGYTF.

The chain joins TRBV6-2 or TRBV6-3 to TRBJ2-2, with 9 bases lining up with TRBD1. The CDR3 sequence is 16 residues long. Germline V gene data show CDR1 as MNHEY and CDR2 as SVGEGT. V gave up 6 bases and J gave up 6 bases; unmatched junction bases: 11. Written as DNA, the CDR3 is TGTGCCAGCAGCCGAGGGACAGGGCGGGTGCCCGGGGAGCTGTTTTTT. The encoded protein is CASSRGTGRVPGELFF.

The chain uses TRBV18 and TRBJ1-3, with a tentative D call TRBD1 (5 bases). The CDR3 consists of 13 residues. Germline-derived CDR1 and CDR2 are KGHSH and LQKENI. V was cut by 6 bases and J by 0 bases, with 6 bases left in between. CDR3 in amino acids: CASSGASGNTIYF. The DNA of the CDR3 is TGTGCCAGCTCCGGGGCCTCTGGAAACACCATATATTTT.

The J gene is TRBJ1-6, the V gene TRBV11-3; D is unclear. CDR1 and CDR2 from the germline V gene are SGHNT and YENEEA. V lost 5 bases and J lost 8, with 13 bases in between. This CDR3 is 14 amino acids long. DNA of the CDR3: TGTGCCAGCAGCCCGAGGTTTACCGATTCACCCCTCCACTTT. It is translated as CASSPRFTDSPLHF.

This sequence joins TRBV4-2 and TRBJ1-1, with D unresolved. V was cut by 5 bases and J by 5 bases, with 9 bases left in between. CDR1 LGHNA and CDR2 YNFKEQ come from the germline V gene. The CDR3 runs 12 residues. CDR3 loop: CASSWVRTEAFF. CDR3 coding DNA: TGTGCCAGCAGCTGGGTGAGGACTGAAGCTTTCTTT.

The rearrangement uses TRBV19 and TRBJ1-4; D is ambiguous. Germline CDR1 reads LNHDA; CDR2 reads SQIVND (reference sequence). V gave up 4 bases and J gave up 8 bases, with 14 bases separating them. The CDR3 loop spans 14 amino acids. The CDR3 here is CASSSEGTREKLFF. The CDR3 bases are TGTGCCAGTAGTAGCGAGGGAACCCGCGAAAAACTGTTTTTT.

The CDR3 is CASSHGQGGHEQFF. The CDR3 bases are TGCGCCAGCAGCCATGGACAGGGTGGCCATGAGCAGTTCTTC. V is TRBV4-3 and J is TRBJ2-1, with TRBD1 matching 8 bases. CDR1 and CDR2 from the germline V gene are LGHNA and YSLEER. V gave up 3 bases and J gave up 8 bases; unmatched junction bases: 6. The CDR3 runs 14 residues.

V is TRBV5-1 and J is TRBJ1-4; D uncertain. The CDR3 consists of 15 residues. Germline values: CDR1 SGHRS, CDR2 YFSETQ. Trimming removed 2 bases from V and 2 bases from J, with 10 bases in between. CDR3 sequence: CASSFSQATNEKLFF. The CDR3 DNA reads as TGCGCCAGCAGCTTCAGCCAGGCTACTAATGAAAAACTGTTTTTT. Combining the CDR3 with reference TRBV5-1 and TRBJ1-4 gives the whole variable domain KAGVTQTPRYLIKTRGQQVTLSCSPISGHRSVSWYQQTPGQGLQFLFEYFSETQRNKGNFPGRFSGRQFSNSRSEMNVSTLELGDSALYLCASSFSQATNEKLFFGSGTQLSVL.

V and J are TRBV11-2 and TRBJ2-7; a possible D gene is TRBD1 (5 bases). V shed 1 base and J shed 2 bases, with 6 bases lying between them. Germline V gives CDR1 SGHAT, CDR2 FQNNGV. This CDR3 has 13 amino acids. The CDR3 DNA reads TGTGCCAGCAGCTTAGGACAGCCCTACGAGCAGTACTTC. Its translation: CASSLGQPYEQYF.

This chain links TRBV7-2 with TRBJ2-7; 9 nucleotides line up with TRBD2. Germline values: CDR1 SGHTA, CDR2 FQGNSA. Trimming at V came to 3 bases and at J to 6 bases, leaving 6 bases not matched to a gene. This CDR3 region has 14 residues. Written as DNA, the CDR3 is TGTGCCAGCAGCTTGGGGCGGGGGGGCGTCGAGCAGTACTTC. Translation gives CASSLGRGGVEQYF.

The chain combines TRBV7-2 with TRBJ1-5; D is undetermined. CDR3 length equals 14 residues. Trimming stripped 5 bases from V and 0 bases from J, with 8 bases between. CDR1 is SGHTA and CDR2 is FQGNSA in the germline V gene. CDR3 bases: TGTGCCAGCAGCAACACTAATAGCAATCAGCCCCAGCATTTT. It yields the protein CASSNTNSNQPQHF.

The J gene is TRBJ1-2, the V gene TRBV20-1; possible D gene TRBD1, 5 bases. Trimming took 3 bases from V and 6 from J, leaving 8 bases between them. The CDR3 has 11 residues. Germline values: CDR1 DFQATT, CDR2 SNEGSKA (reference sequence). CDR3 in DNA: TGCAGTGCTAGTCAGGGTCATGGCTACACCTTC. Translated: CSASQGHGYTF.

The chain has TRBV6-5 and TRBJ1-4; the D gene is possibly TRBD1 (6 bases). Trimming left V 4 bases short and J 3 bases short, with 12 bases between. CDR1 MNHEY and CDR2 SVGAGI come from the germline V gene. The CDR3 is made up of 15 amino acids. As DNA, the CDR3 is TGTGCCAGCAGTTCCACAGGGATGGCTAATGAAAAACTGTTTTTT. Its protein is CASSSTGMANEKLFF.

The chain carries TRBV18 and TRBJ1-1, with TRBD1 matching over 9 bases. After removal of 3 bases from V and 0 bases from J, the junction contained 5 bases not matched to a gene. Looked up from germline, CDR1 is KGHSH and CDR2 is LQKENI. The CDR3 loop spans 16 amino acids. CDR3 DNA sequence: TGTGCCAGCTCACCGGCACAGGGGGCCTTGAACACTGAAGCTTTCTTT. Its translation: CASSPAQGALNTEAFF.

The chain is built from TRBV20-1 and TRBJ1-2; D is ambiguous. The CDR3 length is 11 residues. Trimming left V 6 bases short and J 5 bases short, with 10 bases between. Germline V gives CDR1 DFQATT, CDR2 SNEGSKA (reference sequence). CDR3 DNA sequence: TGCAGTGCCAACAGAGGGTATGGCTACACCTTC. Translated: CSANRGYGYTF.

There are a few counts of this clone. This rearrangement joins TRBV9 to TRBJ1-6; the match to TRBD1 covers 7 bases. V shed 0 bases, J shed 6 bases, and the junction held 6 bases outside the gene matches. Germline CDR1 reads SGDLS; CDR2 reads YYNGEE. The CDR3 spans 16 residues. The CDR3 here is CASSVDGGDSNSPLHF. The CDR3 region has the DNA TGTGCCAGCAGCGTAGATGGGGGGGACAGTAATTCACCCCTCCACTTT.

The CDR3 DNA reads as TGTGCCAGCGTTCCGGGGGTTGGGGCAGATACGCAGTATTTT. Its protein is CASVPGVGADTQYF. The V and J genes are TRBV5-8 and TRBJ2-3; TRBD2 might be the D (6 bases). V was trimmed by 7 bases and J by 4 bases, leaving 16 bases between them. Germline assignment: CDR1 SGHTS and CDR2 YDEGEE. This CDR3 has 14 residues. Based on the CDR3 plus reference TRBV5-8 and TRBJ2-3, the full variable domain is EAGVTQSPTHLIKTRGQQATLRCSPISGHTSVYWYQQALGLGLQFLLWYDEGEERNRGNFPPRFSGRQFPNYSSELNVNALELEDSALYLCASVPGVGADTQYFGPGTRLTVL.

The chain joins TRBV9 to TRBJ2-2, with D perhaps assigned TRBD1 or TRBD2 (6 bases each). The CDR3 consists of 13 residues. Trimming cost V 3 bases and J 5 bases, with 8 bases left between them. Germline V gene data show CDR1 as SGDLS and CDR2 as YYNGEE. In DNA, the CDR3 is TGTGCCAGCAGCGAGGGGGGTACCGGGGAGCTGTTTTTT. Translation: CASSEGGTGELFF.

This chain uses TRBV13 with TRBJ2-2; tentatively, D is TRBD1 (7 bases). V dropped 7 bases and J dropped 6 bases, with 15 bases sitting between them. CDR1 is PRHDT, CDR2 FYEKMQ, per germline (reference sequence). The CDR3 runs 14 residues. CDR3 nucleotide sequence: TGTGCCAGCACCAACAGGGGAGGAGCCGGGGAGCTGTTTTTT. Translating it yields CASTNRGGAGELFF.

The V gene is TRBV10-1, the J gene TRBJ2-7, with 9 bases matching TRBD2. Germline CDR1 is WNHNN and CDR2 is SYGVQD (reference sequence). Losses at the gene ends were 8 bases for V and 2 bases for J; bases not matched to a gene: 4. The CDR3 covers 13 residues. The CDR3 coding sequence is TGCGCCAGCGGACTAGCGCTTCCCTACGAGCAGTACTTC. Translation gives CASGLALPYEQYF.